Below, 5 T cell receptor beta chains from the same sample are listed, as sequenced in a study of blood T cell repertoires in COVID-19. Sequenced by immunoSEQ multiplex PCR; TCRdb stores in-frame clones only, minus some. The sample lists about 99,000 clones; roughly four fifths were seen once. The specimen sequenced was peripheral blood. The receptors here all came from a man in his 60s with acute or convalescent COVID-19.

V usage is TRBV5-4 and J usage is TRBJ2-1; no clear D. V was trimmed by 0 bases and J by 6 bases, leaving 13 bases between them. Germline lookup yields CDR1 SGHNT and CDR2 YYREEE (reference sequence). This CDR3 spans 15 amino acids. CDR3 nucleotide sequence: TGTGCCAGCAGCTTGGGTATAAACCGACTCAATGAGCAGTTCTTC. Its protein product is CASSLGINRLNEQFF.

J is TRBJ2-1 and V is TRBV25-1; D is undetermined. In germline, CDR1 is MGHDK, CDR2 SYGVNS. Trimming took 8 bases from V and 6 from J, leaving 20 bases between them. The length of the CDR3 is 15 residues. CDR3 coding DNA: TGTGCCAGCGCCGGGTCACCTCCTTTCTTCAATGAGCAGTTCTTC. Translating it yields CASAGSPPFFNEQFF. The whole variable domain, filled in from reference TRBV25-1 and TRBJ2-1, reads EADIYQTPRYLVIGTGKKITLECSQTMGHDKMYWYQQDPGMELHLIHYSYGVNSTEKGDLSSESTVSRIRTEHFPLTLESARPSHTSQYLCASAGSPPFFNEQFFGPGTRLTVL.

This clone was recorded only once. V and J are TRBV7-2 and TRBJ2-5; tentative D call: TRBD2 (5 bases). The CDR3 runs 15 residues. Germline V gene data show CDR1 as SGHTA and CDR2 as FQGNSA. V gave up 0 bases and J gave up 6 bases, with 14 bases separating them. CDR3 in DNA: TGTGCCAGCAGCTTAGCGCTTCAGTCGGGAAAGACCCAGTACTTC. Residues: CASSLALQSGKTQYF.

V and J are TRBV20-1 and TRBJ1-1; D gene uncertain. Trimming cost V 6 bases and J 4 bases, with 9 bases left between them. The CDR3 consists of 11 residues. Germline assignment: CDR1 DFQATT and CDR2 SNEGSKA (reference sequence). The DNA of the CDR3 is TGCAGTGCAGCGTTCTTCACTGAAGCTTTCTTT. Its translation: CSAAFFTEAFF.

The chain joins TRBV19 to TRBJ1-1, with D maybe TRBD1 (5 bases). This CDR3 is built from 13 residues. The V end lost 7 bases, the J end lost 3 bases, and 12 bases lay between the germline ends. CDR1 and CDR2 (germline): LNHDA, SQIVND (reference sequence). For the CDR3, the DNA is TGTGCCAGTAAGCAGACAGAACACACTGAAGCTTTCTTT. Protein: CASKQTEHTEAFF.